This TCR beta chain was obtained from a study of cytomegalovirus exposure and HLA in healthy donors. Overall study results and limits: A cluster of highly shared sequence variants was likely a sequencing artifact. Other equally common chains were less clonally expanded than HLA-associated TCR beta chains, a later analysis showed.

With regard to this clone: Its antigen is still unknown.

Trimming removed 0 bases from V and 0 bases from J; junction bases left unmatched: 4. The CDR3 spans 16 residues. Germline V gene sequence: CDR1 SGHVS, CDR2 FQNEAQ. Use of 60 Vbeta and 13 Jbeta primers characterized the PCR. Assay: immunoSEQ multiplex PCR; the TCRdb copy retains only in-frame clones and omits some. The sample yields around 110,000 clones, approximately 9.4% seen once. What was sequenced was PBMCs. The chain recombines TRBV7-8 with TRBJ1-2; TRBD1 matches 7 bases. The clonotype originates from a man in his thirties or forties in good health and CMV-seronegative. The CDR3 is CASSLAPTGTNYGYTF. Written as DNA, the CDR3 is TGTGCCAGCAGCTTAGCTCCGACAGGGACTAACTATGGCTACACCTTC.